These T cell receptor beta chains were read from a single sample in a study of blood T cells in healthy people across ages. A single record per CDR3 protein comes from TCRdb applying MiXCR to the 5' RACE reads. The sample holds 1.4 million or so distinct CDR3 sequences; around 40% are singletons and the top ten take around 4%. The sample taken for sequencing was blood. The receptors stem from a woman under 30 in good health. CDR3s include the opening cysteine and the closing phenylalanine or tryptophan. Fields, in order: clone size, D gene, J gene, V gene, CDR3 protein, CDR3 DNA. The D gene is left open where the match is weak. Part of the rows lack a size; the others show once, few, many or a class for expanded clones.

clone_size: -
d_call: TRBD2
j_call: TRBJ2-4
v_call: TRBV9
cdr3_aa: CASSVGGRGEQYF
cdr3_nt: TGTGCCAGCAGCGTAGGCGGGAGAGGTGAGCAGTACTTC

clone_size: -
d_call: -
j_call: TRBJ1-2
v_call: TRBV20-1
cdr3_aa: CSAIGLYNYGYTF
cdr3_nt: TGCAGTGCTATCGGACTTTACAACTATGGCTACACCTTC

clone_size: few
d_call: -
j_call: TRBJ1-5
v_call: TRBV19
cdr3_aa: CASSIGGGYNQPQHF
cdr3_nt: TGTGCCAGTAGTATAGGCGGCGGCTACAATCAGCCCCAGCATTTT

clone_size: -
d_call: -
j_call: TRBJ1-2
v_call: TRBV21-1
cdr3_aa: CARRKGSGGYTF
cdr3_nt: TGTGCCAGGAGAAAGGGATCGGGAGGCTACACCTTC

clone_size: few
d_call: -
j_call: TRBJ1-2
v_call: TRBV7-2
cdr3_aa: CASSLAYGSNYGYTF
cdr3_nt: TGTGCCAGCAGCTTAGCATATGGGTCTAACTATGGCTACACCTTC

clone_size: -
d_call: -
j_call: TRBJ1-6
v_call: TRBV20-1
cdr3_aa: CSATALGGNSPLHF
cdr3_nt: TGCAGTGCTACTGCTCTCGGGGGTAATTCACCCCTCCACTTT

clone_size: few
d_call: -
j_call: TRBJ2-7
v_call: TRBV24-1
cdr3_aa: CATSDLGLFDEQYF
cdr3_nt: TGTGCCACCAGTGATCTCGGACTGTTTGACGAGCAGTACTTC

clone_size: -
d_call: -
j_call: TRBJ2-1
v_call: TRBV7-9
cdr3_aa: CASPVGSSYNEQFF
cdr3_nt: TGTGCCAGCCCCGTGGGGAGCTCCTACAATGAGCAGTTCTTC

clone_size: -
d_call: -
j_call: TRBJ2-7
v_call: TRBV20-1
cdr3_aa: CSARDFGESYEQYF
cdr3_nt: TGCAGTGCTAGAGATTTCGGGGAGTCCTACGAGCAGTACTTC

clone_size: few
d_call: -
j_call: TRBJ2-1
v_call: TRBV5-1
cdr3_aa: CASSLAPNREEQFF
cdr3_nt: TGCGCCAGCAGCTTGGCCCCAAACAGGGAGGAGCAGTTCTTC

clone_size: -
d_call: -
j_call: TRBJ2-1
v_call: TRBV7-8
cdr3_aa: CASSPTLRETKHEQFF
cdr3_nt: TGTGCCAGCAGCCCCACCCTCCGGGAGACAAAGCATGAGCAGTTCTTC

clone_size: few
d_call: -
j_call: TRBJ1-4
v_call: TRBV9
cdr3_aa: CASSPSSGTEKLFF
cdr3_nt: TGTGCCAGCAGCCCAAGTAGTGGGACAGAAAAACTGTTTTTT

clone_size: few
d_call: TRBD1
j_call: TRBJ2-2
v_call: TRBV24-1
cdr3_aa: CATSDSTGGGNTGELFF
cdr3_nt: TGTGCCACCAGTGATTCGACAGGGGGCGGGAACACCGGGGAGCTGTTTTTT

clone_size: once
d_call: -
j_call: TRBJ2-1
v_call: TRBV24-1
cdr3_aa: CATSDLAAGPYNEQFF
cdr3_nt: TGTGCCACCAGTGATTTGGCGGCAGGTCCTTACAATGAGCAGTTCTTC

clone_size: -
d_call: -
j_call: TRBJ2-7
v_call: TRBV7-9
cdr3_aa: CASSFLQGGSDEQYF
cdr3_nt: TGTGCCAGCAGCTTTCTCCAGGGAGGCTCCGACGAGCAGTACTTC

clone_size: -
d_call: TRBD2
j_call: TRBJ2-1
v_call: TRBV11-2
cdr3_aa: CASSLNGAGVSHNEQFF
cdr3_nt: TGTGCCAGCAGCTTAAATGGGGCGGGAGTGTCCCACAATGAGCAGTTCTTC

clone_size: -
d_call: -
j_call: TRBJ1-4
v_call: TRBV6-5
cdr3_aa: CASSPLMGAVNEKLFF
cdr3_nt: TGTGCCAGCAGTCCTCTCATGGGGGCGGTTAATGAAAAACTGTTTTTT

clone_size: few
d_call: TRBD2
j_call: TRBJ2-1
v_call: TRBV27
cdr3_aa: CAPCAREVNEQFF
cdr3_nt: TGTGCCCCTTGCGCGCGGGAGGTAAATGAGCAGTTCTTC

clone_size: -
d_call: TRBD1
j_call: TRBJ2-7
v_call: TRBV6-5
cdr3_aa: CASRAPQGAREQYF
cdr3_nt: TGTGCCAGCAGAGCCCCACAGGGGGCGCGAGAGCAGTACTTC

clone_size: few
d_call: -
j_call: TRBJ1-2
v_call: TRBV2
cdr3_aa: CASSDPYGYTF
cdr3_nt: TGTGCCAGCAGTGATCCCTATGGCTACACCTTC

clone_size: few
d_call: TRBD2
j_call: TRBJ2-1
v_call: TRBV7-9
cdr3_aa: CASSLLAGKDFYNEQFF
cdr3_nt: TGTGCCAGCAGCTTACTAGCGGGGAAGGATTTTTACAATGAGCAGTTCTTC

clone_size: -
d_call: -
j_call: TRBJ1-1
v_call: TRBV20-1
cdr3_aa: CSAAPQRFWSGNTEAFF
cdr3_nt: TGCAGTGCCGCCCCCCAGCGGTTCTGGTCCGGGAACACTGAAGCTTTCTTT

clone_size: -
d_call: TRBD2
j_call: TRBJ2-3
v_call: TRBV10-3
cdr3_aa: CAIRATSGMADTQYF
cdr3_nt: TGTGCCATCAGGGCGACTAGCGGGATGGCAGATACGCAGTATTTT

clone_size: few
d_call: TRBD2
j_call: TRBJ2-7
v_call: TRBV20-1
cdr3_aa: CSARELAGVVEQYF
cdr3_nt: TGCAGTGCACGGGAACTAGCGGGAGTGGTCGAGCAGTACTTC

clone_size: few
d_call: -
j_call: TRBJ2-5
v_call: TRBV6-9
cdr3_aa: CASSFASCETQYF
cdr3_nt: TGTGCCAGCAGTTTCGCGAGTTGCGAGACCCAGTACTTC

clone_size: few
d_call: TRBD2
j_call: TRBJ2-1
v_call: TRBV7-2
cdr3_aa: CASSVTSGLAGYNEQFF
cdr3_nt: TGTGCCAGCAGCGTAACATCGGGACTAGCGGGGTACAATGAGCAGTTCTTC

clone_size: -
d_call: -
j_call: TRBJ2-7
v_call: TRBV29-1
cdr3_aa: CSVEDQKGTQYF
cdr3_nt: TGCAGCGTTGAAGATCAAAAGGGGACGCAGTACTTC

clone_size: many
d_call: -
j_call: TRBJ1-2
v_call: TRBV6-6
cdr3_aa: CASSYGGYTF
cdr3_nt: TGTGCCAGCAGTTATGGTGGCTACACCTTC

clone_size: few
d_call: -
j_call: TRBJ1-2
v_call: TRBV25-1
cdr3_aa: CASSEYLKGVDGYTF
cdr3_nt: TGTGCCAGCAGTGAATATCTGAAGGGAGTGGATGGCTACACCTTC

clone_size: -
d_call: -
j_call: TRBJ2-1
v_call: TRBV12-3/TRBV12-4
cdr3_aa: CASSPPDAFYNEQFF
cdr3_nt: TGTGCCAGCAGCCCCCCCGATGCGTTCTACAATGAGCAGTTCTTC

clone_size: -
d_call: -
j_call: TRBJ2-1
v_call: TRBV20-1
cdr3_aa: CSASPLGKTRNEQFF
cdr3_nt: TGCAGTGCTAGTCCTTTGGGGAAAACCCGCAATGAGCAGTTCTTC

clone_size: few
d_call: TRBD1
j_call: TRBJ1-2
v_call: TRBV4-3
cdr3_aa: CASSQHWTGGYGYTF
cdr3_nt: TGCGCCAGCAGCCAGCATTGGACAGGGGGCTATGGCTACACCTTC

clone_size: -
d_call: -
j_call: TRBJ1-1
v_call: TRBV7-6
cdr3_aa: CASSLQGVTEAFF
cdr3_nt: TGTGCCAGCAGCTTACAGGGAGTCACTGAAGCTTTCTTT

clone_size: -
d_call: -
j_call: TRBJ1-1
v_call: TRBV9
cdr3_aa: CASSVTGTTEAFF
cdr3_nt: TGTGCCAGCAGCGTAACAGGCACAACTGAAGCTTTCTTT

clone_size: -
d_call: TRBD2
j_call: TRBJ2-3
v_call: TRBV7-2
cdr3_aa: CASSSRAGGWGDTQYF
cdr3_nt: TGTGCCAGCAGCTCCCGAGCGGGGGGGTGGGGAGATACGCAGTATTTT

clone_size: -
d_call: -
j_call: TRBJ2-7
v_call: TRBV10-3
cdr3_aa: CAISEIGDLSSYEQYF
cdr3_nt: TGTGCCATCAGTGAGATCGGTGACTTAAGCTCCTACGAGCAGTACTTC

clone_size: -
d_call: TRBD1
j_call: TRBJ2-5
v_call: TRBV5-1
cdr3_aa: CASSYGTGGREETQYF
cdr3_nt: TGCGCCAGCAGCTACGGGACAGGGGGGAGGGAAGAGACCCAGTACTTC

clone_size: -
d_call: -
j_call: TRBJ1-5
v_call: TRBV12-3/TRBV12-4
cdr3_aa: CASSFGTLSNQPQHF
cdr3_nt: TGTGCCAGCAGTTTCGGGACACTGAGCAATCAGCCCCAGCATTTT

clone_size: few
d_call: -
j_call: TRBJ1-2
v_call: TRBV29-1
cdr3_aa: CSVDSGTPGHGYTF
cdr3_nt: TGCAGCGTTGATTCGGGCACTCCAGGCCATGGCTACACCTTC

clone_size: -
d_call: -
j_call: TRBJ1-1
v_call: TRBV6-5
cdr3_aa: CASSSPGTIAFF
cdr3_nt: TGTGCCAGCAGTTCCCCCGGGACAATCGCTTTCTTT

clone_size: -
d_call: TRBD1
j_call: TRBJ2-7
v_call: TRBV11-2
cdr3_aa: CASSLGGTGVYEQYF
cdr3_nt: TGTGCCAGCAGCTTAGGCGGGACAGGGGTTTACGAGCAGTACTTC

clone_size: -
d_call: -
j_call: TRBJ2-6
v_call: TRBV7-9
cdr3_aa: CASSHGWSYHISSGANVLTF
cdr3_nt: TGTGCCAGTAGCCATGGTTGGAGTTACCATATCAGCTCTGGGGCCAACGTCCTGACTTTC

clone_size: -
d_call: -
j_call: TRBJ2-5
v_call: TRBV7-2
cdr3_aa: CASSLLWGRQETQYF
cdr3_nt: TGTGCCAGCAGCTTACTCTGGGGACGGCAAGAGACCCAGTACTTC

clone_size: -
d_call: TRBD2
j_call: TRBJ2-7
v_call: TRBV20-1
cdr3_aa: CSVKGLAYEQYF
cdr3_nt: TGCAGTGTTAAGGGACTAGCCTACGAGCAGTACTTC

clone_size: -
d_call: -
j_call: TRBJ1-2
v_call: TRBV4-3
cdr3_aa: CASSQEAWEAGLNGYTF
cdr3_nt: TGCGCCAGCAGCCAAGAAGCTTGGGAAGCAGGGCTGAATGGCTACACCTTC

clone_size: -
d_call: -
j_call: TRBJ1-4
v_call: TRBV5-1
cdr3_aa: CASSLVVGDEKLFF
cdr3_nt: TGCGCCAGCAGCTTGGTCGTCGGGGATGAAAAACTGTTTTTT

clone_size: many
d_call: TRBD2
j_call: TRBJ2-5
v_call: TRBV4-1
cdr3_aa: CASSGTSGGPKETQYF
cdr3_nt: TGCGCCAGCAGCGGGACTAGCGGGGGGCCTAAAGAGACCCAGTACTTC

clone_size: -
d_call: -
j_call: TRBJ1-1
v_call: TRBV20-1
cdr3_aa: CSASARATEAFF
cdr3_nt: TGCAGTGCTAGTGCCAGGGCCACTGAAGCTTTCTTT

clone_size: -
d_call: -
j_call: TRBJ1-1
v_call: TRBV7-2
cdr3_aa: CASSLYEQFMNTEAFF
cdr3_nt: TGTGCCAGCAGCTTATATGAACAGTTCATGAACACTGAAGCTTTCTTT

clone_size: -
d_call: -
j_call: TRBJ2-7
v_call: TRBV28
cdr3_aa: CASRESRDSASYEQYF
cdr3_nt: TGTGCCAGCAGAGAAAGCCGCGACAGCGCATCCTACGAGCAGTACTTC

clone_size: -
d_call: TRBD1
j_call: TRBJ1-1
v_call: TRBV6-1
cdr3_aa: CATKVGTGFEAFF
cdr3_nt: TGTGCCACCAAGGTGGGGACAGGGTTTGAAGCTTTCTTT

clone_size: few
d_call: TRBD2
j_call: TRBJ2-2
v_call: TRBV6-5
cdr3_aa: CASSISGRATGELFF
cdr3_nt: TGTGCCAGCAGCATTAGCGGGAGGGCCACCGGGGAGCTGTTTTTT

clone_size: few
d_call: -
j_call: TRBJ2-1
v_call: TRBV4-2
cdr3_aa: CASSPQREGVGFF
cdr3_nt: TGTGCCAGCAGCCCCCAGAGGGAAGGGGTAGGGTTCTTC

clone_size: few
d_call: -
j_call: TRBJ1-2
v_call: TRBV5-1
cdr3_aa: CASSLSTGLGYGYTF
cdr3_nt: TGCGCCAGCAGCTTGTCTACAGGTTTGGGCTATGGCTACACCTTC